This is a list of T cell receptor beta chains from one sample in a study of T cell repertoires in cytomegalovirus infection. TCRdb re-called the reads with MiXCR, one entry per CDR3 protein. Of about 270,000 distinct CDR3 sequences listed, about 20% are singletons. What these receptors recognize is not known. The sequences come from cultured PBMCs, collected from culture after CMV antigen stimulation. The receptors originated from a human donor in good health (CMV status not recorded). Some clones in this sample may be carry-over from other donors' samples. Each CDR3 is given with its conserved first and last residue. A D gene is named only where the DNA matches it firmly. Clone size, where shown, is once, few, many, or a class for clones that have expanded.

abundance,v_gene,j_gene,d_gene,CDR3nt,CDR3aa
many,TRBV12-5,TRBJ2-3,.,TGTGCTAGTGCCCCGAACCTCAGCACAGATACGCAGTATTTT,CASAPNLSTDTQYF
.,TRBV11-1,TRBJ1-2,.,TGTGCCAGCAGCACGACAGCCTTCGGCTACACCTTC,CASSTTAFGYTF
.,TRBV29-1,TRBJ2-7,.,TGCAGCGCCCGTGAGGGTGGGCAGTACTTC,CSAREGGQYF
.,TRBV19,TRBJ2-5,.,TGTGCCAGTAGTATGGTCCCTTGGGGAGAGACCCAGTACTTC,CASSMVPWGETQYF
.,TRBV7-9,TRBJ2-2,TRBD1,TGTGCCAGCAGCACAAGACAGGGTCTCGACACCGGGGAGCTGTTTTTT,CASSTRQGLDTGELFF
.,TRBV19,TRBJ2-3,.,TGTGCCAGTAGTATGAGGCAGCAGCCAGATACGCAGTATTTT,CASSMRQQPDTQYF
many,TRBV7-2,TRBJ2-2,.,TGTGCCAGCAGCTTAGCGGGAGGTGGGGGCGCGAACACCGGGGAGCTGTTTTTT,CASSLAGGGGANTGELFF
many,TRBV6-5,TRBJ2-1,.,TGTGCCAGCAGTACATTGCTCCAATGGGGGACACCGGACAATGAGCAGTTCTTC,CASSTLLQWGTPDNEQFF
.,TRBV5-1,TRBJ1-2,.,TGCGCCAGCAGCTTAGCACAGGGTATCTATGGCTACACCTTC,CASSLAQGIYGYTF
.,TRBV24-1,TRBJ2-1,TRBD2,TGTGCCACCAGTGATCCTCGACTAGCGGGAGTTTATAGTGAGCAGTTCTTC,CATSDPRLAGVYSEQFF
few,TRBV7-2,TRBJ2-1,.,TGTGCCAGCAGCCGCAACCAGGGGAATGAGCAGTTCTTC,CASSRNQGNEQFF
.,TRBV10-3,TRBJ1-6,.,TGTGCCATCAGTTCATTGTTTGCACGGGCGGATAATTCACCCCTCCACTTT,CAISSLFARADNSPLHF
few,TRBV7-6,TRBJ1-3,.,TGTGCCAGCAGTAGTTGGAGCTCTGGAAACACCATATATTTT,CASSSWSSGNTIYF
few,TRBV10-3,TRBJ2-5,.,TGTGCCATCAGTGAGTCGGCGCAAGAGACCCAGTACTTC,CAISESAQETQYF
many,TRBV7-2,TRBJ1-1,.,TGTGCCAGCAGCTTAGGGTGGGCCATGAACACTGAAGCTTTCTTT,CASSLGWAMNTEAFF
.,TRBV19,TRBJ1-2,.,TGTGCCAGTAGTATGGGGACGGAGACCTATGGCTACACCTTC,CASSMGTETYGYTF
many,TRBV7-2,TRBJ2-2,.,TGTGCCAGCAGCTTAGTGTCAGCAGCCGGGGAGCTGTTTTTT,CASSLVSAAGELFF
.,TRBV19,TRBJ2-2,TRBD2,TGTGCCAGTAGTTCAGCGGGGCGCGGGGAGCTGTTTTTT,CASSSAGRGELFF
.,TRBV29-1,TRBJ2-1,TRBD2,TGCAGCGGCAAGCGGGAGAGACCCTACAATGAGCAGTTCTTC,CSGKRERPYNEQFF
few,TRBV28,TRBJ2-2,TRBD2,TGTGCCAGCAGTTTATGGCAACTAGCGGGAGGGCCTGGGGAGCTGTTTTTT,CASSLWQLAGGPGELFF
few,TRBV7-2,TRBJ2-3,.,TGTGCCAGCAGCACCCGACAGAGCGAGGTAGATACGCAGTATTTT,CASSTRQSEVDTQYF
few,TRBV14,TRBJ2-1,TRBD2,TGTGCCAGCAGCCCACCAACTATTAGCGGGAGGGCCGGCCCATTCAATGAGCAGTTCTTC,CASSPPTISGRAGPFNEQFF
.,TRBV5-1,TRBJ2-1,TRBD2,TGCGCCAACACAGCGGGAGAGGCCCACAATGAGCAGTTCTTC,CANTAGEAHNEQFF
many,TRBV7-2,TRBJ2-7,TRBD2,TGTGCCAGCAGCTTAATCCGCGGGGGAAGCTCCTACGAGCAGTACTTC,CASSLIRGGSSYEQYF
.,TRBV19,TRBJ2-5,.,TGTGCCAGTAGTATAAATGGGTTGGGGCAAGAGACCCAGTACTTC,CASSINGLGQETQYF
many,TRBV28,TRBJ1-2,TRBD1,TGTGCCAGCAGTTTAGAGGGCAGGGGGCCGGTTGGCTACACCTTC,CASSLEGRGPVGYTF
many,TRBV7-8,TRBJ2-1,.,TGTGCCAGCAGCTCGTCCCAGTCCTCTCGCAATGAGCAGTTCTTC,CASSSSQSSRNEQFF
.,TRBV25-1,TRBJ2-1,TRBD2,TGTGCCAGCTCCCCCTTCGCGGGAGGGGTCGACAATGAGCAGTTCTTC,CASSPFAGGVDNEQFF
.,TRBV28,TRBJ1-2,.,TGTGCCAGCAGTTTATCCTCGCGAGGCTACACCTTC,CASSLSSRGYTF
.,TRBV7-9,TRBJ2-5,.,TGTGCCAGCAGCCTCGATGAGAGCACCAACCGGAGAGAGACCCAGTACTTC,CASSLDESTNRRETQYF
few,TRBV12-3/TRBV12-4,TRBJ2-7,.,TGTGCCAGCAGTGGCAGAGACTCCTACGAGCAGTACTTC,CASSGRDSYEQYF
few,TRBV6-2/TRBV6-3,TRBJ2-7,TRBD2,TGTGCCAGCCTAGACCATAGCGGGAGGTACGAGCAGTACTTC,CASLDHSGRYEQYF
few,TRBV6-6,TRBJ2-1,.,TGTGCCAGCAGTTACCTTTTGGGTACCGCAATGAAGTTCTTC,CASSYLLGTAMKFF
.,TRBV9,TRBJ2-7,.,TGTGCCAGCAGCGTGAGGGGGGGGGAGACCTACGAGCAGTACTTC,CASSVRGGETYEQYF
.,TRBV18,TRBJ1-6,.,TGTGCCAGCTCACCGGAGGGAGGAGGGAATTCACCCCTCCACTTT,CASSPEGGGNSPLHF
few,TRBV15,TRBJ1-2,.,TGTGCCACCAGCAGAGGGGCCAGGGAAGGCTACACCTTC,CATSRGAREGYTF